The next 10 T cell receptor beta chains were all read from a single sample in a study of cytomegalovirus exposure and HLA in healthy donors. The PCR was carried out with 60 Vbeta primers and 13 Jbeta primers. Sequenced by immunoSEQ multiplex PCR; TCRdb stores in-frame clones only, minus some. Of about 150,000 clones listed, 80% to 90% are singletons. The specimen was PBMCs. The receptors here all came from a middle-aged woman in good health and CMV-seropositive.

The chain recombines TRBV7-2 with TRBJ2-7; a possible D gene is TRBD2 (6 bases). V was shortened by 3 bases and J by 5 bases, with 17 bases between the two germline ends. The CDR3 covers 15 residues. Germline V lookup: CDR1 SGHTA, CDR2 FQGNSA. CDR3 protein: CASSFQLGGLHEQYF. The CDR3 DNA reads TGTGCCAGCAGCTTTCAGCTCGGAGGGCTCCACGAGCAGTACTTC.

V usage is TRBV10-3 and J usage is TRBJ2-7; D is unclear. Per the germline V gene, CDR1 is ENHRY and CDR2 is SYGVKD. V shed 0 bases and J shed 6 bases, with 12 bases lying between them. The CDR3 length is 14 residues. CDR3 in DNA: TGTGCCATCAGTGAGTCGGGCAGTCCCTCCGAGCAGTACTTC. It is translated as CAISESGSPSEQYF.

The genes are TRBV10-2 and TRBJ1-1, with D tentatively TRBD1 (6 bases). The CDR3 totals 16 residues. The V gene's germline CDR1 is WSHSY and CDR2 SAAADI. The V end was cut by 6 bases, the J end by 4 bases, with 21 bases between. The CDR3 DNA reads as TGCGCCAGCAGGGAGGGGGAGATAGGGCCGGGCACTGAAGCTTTCTTT. The encoded protein is CASREGEIGPGTEAFF.

The chain combines TRBV18 with TRBJ2-7; TRBD1 might be the D (6 bases). This CDR3 region has 14 residues. Germline CDR1 reads KGHSH; CDR2 reads LQKENI. The ends were cut back, 4 bases at V and 4 bases at J, with 14 bases in the middle. The CDR3 nucleotides read TGTGCCAGCTCACTTGGGACATTACCTTACGAGCAGTACTTC. This translates into CASSLGTLPYEQYF.

The chain joins TRBV5-4 to TRBJ2-3; TRBD2 aligns across 7 bases. The V and J ends lost 5 bases and 2 bases, in that order; junction bases with no gene match: 2. This CDR3 comprises 13 residues. Germline V gene data show CDR1 as SGHNT and CDR2 as YYREEE (reference sequence). The CDR3 DNA sequence: TGTGCCAGCAGTCGGGGGGACACAGATACGCAGTATTTT. Translated: CASSRGDTDTQYF.

In this sample, this clone turned up a few times. The chain uses TRBV10-3 and TRBJ2-5; 7 nucleotides line up with TRBD1. This CDR3 contains 13 residues. CDR1 ENHRY and CDR2 SYGVKD come from the germline V gene. After removal of 6 bases from V and 1 base from J, the junction contained 2 bases not matched to a gene. The CDR3 nucleotides read TGTGCCATCAGCGCAGGGGGCCAAGAGACCCAGTACTTC. Translating it yields CAISAGGQETQYF.

The chain uses TRBV27 and TRBJ2-7; 7 nucleotides line up with TRBD2. Germline assignment: CDR1 MNHEY and CDR2 SMNVEV (reference sequence). The CDR3 covers 13 residues. Trimming at V came to 5 bases and at J to 6 bases, leaving 7 bases not matched to a gene. This CDR3 reads CASSSWGGGEQYF. CDR3 coding DNA: TGTGCCAGCAGTAGTTGGGGCGGGGGCGAGCAGTACTTC.

The chain couples TRBV9 to TRBJ1-2, with D unclear. Trimming cost V 0 bases and J 4 bases, with 10 bases left between them. The CDR3 loop spans 14 amino acids. Germline V gene lookup returns CDR1 SGDLS and CDR2 YYNGEE. CDR3 nucleotide sequence: TGTGCCAGCAGCGTAGATGAGGTTAGCTATGGCTACACCTTC. Its translation is CASSVDEVSYGYTF.

The genes are TRBV5-1 and TRBJ2-3, with 8 bases fitting TRBD2. V trimming: 2 bases; J trimming: 3 bases; junction bases outside the gene matches: 11. Germline V gene lookup returns CDR1 SGHRS and CDR2 YFSETQ. The length of the CDR3 is 17 residues. The CDR3 sequence is CASSFDTGGEATDTQYF. The CDR3 DNA follows: TGCGCCAGCAGCTTTGACACGGGAGGGGAAGCGACAGATACGCAGTATTTT. The complete variable domain, with remaining parts taken from reference TRBV5-1 and TRBJ2-3, reads KAGVTQTPRYLIKTRGQQVTLSCSPISGHRSVSWYQQTPGQGLQFLFEYFSETQRNKGNFPGRFSGRQFSNSRSEMNVSTLELGDSALYLCASSFDTGGEATDTQYFGPGTRLTVL.

V is TRBV27 and J is TRBJ1-1; D is undetermined. The germline V gene has CDR1 MNHEY and CDR2 SMNVEV (reference sequence). There are 13 residues in the CDR3. V was clipped by 2 bases and J by 4 bases, with 8 bases between them. CDR3 sequence (DNA): TGTGCCAGCAGTTTAGATGCGGGCACTGAAGCTTTCTTT. It encodes CASSLDAGTEAFF.